This TCR beta chain originates from a study of T cell changes during pregnancy in multiple sclerosis. Assay used: immunoSEQ multiplex PCR; TCRdb lists only in-frame clones, some missing. The table lists tens of thousands of clones, 85% to 90% of them singletons. The germline V gene has CDR1 LNHDA and CDR2 SQIVND (reference sequence). V lost 5 bases to trimming and J lost 0 bases; unmatched junction nucleotides: 18. This CDR3 has 22 residues. This clonotype was sampled from a female donor with multiple sclerosis, enrolled in a pregnancy study. The specimen was CD4+ T cells from peripheral blood mononuclear cells, collected in the first trimester of pregnancy. The chain uses TRBV19 and TRBJ2-2; 13 bases agree with TRBD2. The CDR3 DNA sequence: TGTGCCAGTAGTCTTACACGGAAAACTAGCGGGGGGGGCCAAACGAACACCGGGGAGCTGTTTTTT. This encodes CASSLTRKTSGGGQTNTGELFF.